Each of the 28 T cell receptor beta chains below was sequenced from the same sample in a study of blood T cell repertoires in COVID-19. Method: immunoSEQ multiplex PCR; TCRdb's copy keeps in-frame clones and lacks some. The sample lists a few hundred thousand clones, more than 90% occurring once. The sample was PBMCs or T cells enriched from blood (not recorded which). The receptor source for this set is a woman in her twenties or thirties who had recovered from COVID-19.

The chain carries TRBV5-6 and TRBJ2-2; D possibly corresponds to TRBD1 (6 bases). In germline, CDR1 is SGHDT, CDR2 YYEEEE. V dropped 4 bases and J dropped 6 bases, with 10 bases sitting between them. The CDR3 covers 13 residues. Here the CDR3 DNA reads TGTGCCAGCAGCCTTACAGGGCCCGGGGAGCTGTTTTTT. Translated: CASSLTGPGELFF.

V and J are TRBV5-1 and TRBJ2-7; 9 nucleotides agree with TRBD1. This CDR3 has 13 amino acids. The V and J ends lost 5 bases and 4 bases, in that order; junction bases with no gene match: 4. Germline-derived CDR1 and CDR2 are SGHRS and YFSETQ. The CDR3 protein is CASSGTGLYEQYF. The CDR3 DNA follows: TGCGCCAGCAGTGGGACAGGGCTTTACGAGCAGTACTTC.

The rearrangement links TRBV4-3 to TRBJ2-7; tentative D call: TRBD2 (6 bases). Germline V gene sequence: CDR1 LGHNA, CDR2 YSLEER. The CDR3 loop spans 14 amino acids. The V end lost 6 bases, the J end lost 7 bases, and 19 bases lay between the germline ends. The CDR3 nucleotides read TGCGCCAGCAGAATGTTGGGGGGAGGTGGGGAGCAGTACTTC. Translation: CASRMLGGGGEQYF.

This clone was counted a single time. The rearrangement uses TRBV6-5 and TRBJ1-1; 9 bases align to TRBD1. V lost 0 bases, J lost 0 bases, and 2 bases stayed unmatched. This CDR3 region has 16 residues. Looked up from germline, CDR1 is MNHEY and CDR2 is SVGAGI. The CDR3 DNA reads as TGTGCCAGCAGTTACTCGAACAGGGGGCTGAACACTGAAGCTTTCTTT. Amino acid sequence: CASSYSNRGLNTEAFF.

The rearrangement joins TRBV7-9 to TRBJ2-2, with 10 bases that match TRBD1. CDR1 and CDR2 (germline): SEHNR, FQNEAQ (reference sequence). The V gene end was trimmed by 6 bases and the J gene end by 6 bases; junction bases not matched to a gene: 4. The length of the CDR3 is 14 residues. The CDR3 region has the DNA TGTGCCAGCAGTAAAGGACAGGGGGCCGGGGAGCTGTTTTTT. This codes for CASSKGQGAGELFF.

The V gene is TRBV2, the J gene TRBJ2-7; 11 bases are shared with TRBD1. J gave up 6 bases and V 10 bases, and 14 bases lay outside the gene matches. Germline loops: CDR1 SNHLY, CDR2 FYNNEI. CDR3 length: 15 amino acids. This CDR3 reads CATGKGTGGQSEQYF. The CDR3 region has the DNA TGTGCCACCGGAAAAGGGACAGGGGGACAGAGCGAGCAGTACTTC. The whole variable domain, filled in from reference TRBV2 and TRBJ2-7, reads EPEVTQTPSHQVTQMGQEVILRCVPISNHLYFYWYRQILGQKVEFLVSFYNNEISEKSEIFDDQFSVERPDGSNFTLKIRSTKLEDSAMYFCATGKGTGGQSEQYFGPGTRLTVT.

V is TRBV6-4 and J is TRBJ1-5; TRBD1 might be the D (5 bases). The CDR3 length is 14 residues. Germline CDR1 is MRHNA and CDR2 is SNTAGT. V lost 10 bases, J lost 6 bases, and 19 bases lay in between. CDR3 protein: CANHHRLGAQPQHF. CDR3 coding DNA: TGTGCCAACCACCACAGACTAGGGGCTCAGCCCCAGCATTTT.

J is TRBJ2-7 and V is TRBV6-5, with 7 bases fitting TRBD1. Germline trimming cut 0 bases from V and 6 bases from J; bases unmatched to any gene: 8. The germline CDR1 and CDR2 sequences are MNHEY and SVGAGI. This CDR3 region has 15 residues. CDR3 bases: TGTGCCAGCAGTTACTCGGGACAGAGCGGATCCGAGCAGTACTTC. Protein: CASSYSGQSGSEQYF.

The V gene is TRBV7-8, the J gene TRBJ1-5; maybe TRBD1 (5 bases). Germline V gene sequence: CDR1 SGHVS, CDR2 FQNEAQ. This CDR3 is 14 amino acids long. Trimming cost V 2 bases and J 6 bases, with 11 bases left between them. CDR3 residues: CASSLSQGRQPQHF. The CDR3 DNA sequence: TGTGCCAGCAGCTTATCGCAGGGTCGTCAGCCCCAGCATTTT.

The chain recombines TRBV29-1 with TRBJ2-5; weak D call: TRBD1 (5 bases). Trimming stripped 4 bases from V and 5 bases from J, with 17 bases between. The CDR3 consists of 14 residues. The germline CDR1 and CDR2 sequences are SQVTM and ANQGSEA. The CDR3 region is CSVGARAVRETQYF. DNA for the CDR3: TGCAGCGTTGGGGCCAGGGCGGTCCGGGAGACCCAGTACTTC.

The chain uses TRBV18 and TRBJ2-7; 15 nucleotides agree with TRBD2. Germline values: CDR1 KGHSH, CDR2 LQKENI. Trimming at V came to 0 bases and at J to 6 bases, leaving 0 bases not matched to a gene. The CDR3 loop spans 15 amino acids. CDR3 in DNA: TGTGCCAGCTCACCACCGGGACTAGCGGGAGGCGAGCAGTACTTC. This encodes CASSPPGLAGGEQYF.

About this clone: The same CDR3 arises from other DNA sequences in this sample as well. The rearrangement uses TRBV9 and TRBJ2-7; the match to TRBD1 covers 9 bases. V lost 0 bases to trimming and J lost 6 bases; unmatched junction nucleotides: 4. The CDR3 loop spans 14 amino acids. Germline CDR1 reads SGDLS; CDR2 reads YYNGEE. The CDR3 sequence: CASSVGDRVGEQYF. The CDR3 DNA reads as TGTGCCAGCAGCGTAGGGGACAGGGTAGGCGAGCAGTACTTC.

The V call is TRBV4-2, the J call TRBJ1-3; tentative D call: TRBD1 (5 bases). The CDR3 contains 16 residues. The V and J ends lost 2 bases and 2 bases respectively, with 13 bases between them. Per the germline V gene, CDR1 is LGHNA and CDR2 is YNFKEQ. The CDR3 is CASSQPRGGTGNTIYF. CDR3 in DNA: TGTGCCAGCAGCCAACCTCGTGGGGGGACTGGAAACACCATATATTTT.

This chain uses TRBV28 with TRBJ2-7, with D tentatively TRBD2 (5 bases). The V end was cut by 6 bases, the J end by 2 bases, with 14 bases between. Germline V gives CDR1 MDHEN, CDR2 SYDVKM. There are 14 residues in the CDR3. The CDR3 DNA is TGTGCCAGCAGGCACGGAGTGGGAGCCTACGAGCAGTACTTC. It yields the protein CASRHGVGAYEQYF.

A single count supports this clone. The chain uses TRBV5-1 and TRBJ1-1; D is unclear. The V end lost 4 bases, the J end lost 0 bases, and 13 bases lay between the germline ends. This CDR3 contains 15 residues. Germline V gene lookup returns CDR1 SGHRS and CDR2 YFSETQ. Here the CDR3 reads CASSPSRPMNTEAFF. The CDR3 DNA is TGCGCCAGCAGCCCGTCCAGGCCGATGAACACTGAAGCTTTCTTT.

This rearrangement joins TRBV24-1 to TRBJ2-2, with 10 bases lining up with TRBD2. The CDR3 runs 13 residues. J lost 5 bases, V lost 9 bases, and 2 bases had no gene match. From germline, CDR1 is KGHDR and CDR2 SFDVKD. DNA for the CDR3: TGTGCCACCCGAGCGGGGGGGACCGGGGAGCTGTTTTTT. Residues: CATRAGGTGELFF.

The DNA for the CDR3 is TGTGCCAGCAGCTTCGAGGGAGGCAATCAGCCCCAGCATTTT. It encodes CASSFEGGNQPQHF. The rearrangement uses TRBV5-5 and TRBJ1-5; D gene unclear. CDR3 size: 14 residues. V was cut by 2 bases and J by 2 bases, with 8 bases left in between. CDR1 SGHKS and CDR2 YYEKEE come from the germline V gene (reference sequence).

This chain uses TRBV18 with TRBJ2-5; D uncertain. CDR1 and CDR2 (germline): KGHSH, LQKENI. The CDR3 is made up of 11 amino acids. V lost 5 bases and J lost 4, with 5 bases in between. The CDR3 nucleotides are TGTGCCAGCTCAGGGCCAGAGACCCAGTACTTC. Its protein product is CASSGPETQYF. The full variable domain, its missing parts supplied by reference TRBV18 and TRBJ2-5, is NAGVMQNPRHLVRRRGQEARLRCSPMKGHSHVYWYRQLPEEGLKFMVYLQKENIIDESGMPKERFSAEFPKEGPSILRIQQVVRGDSAAYFCASSGPETQYFGPGTRLLVL.

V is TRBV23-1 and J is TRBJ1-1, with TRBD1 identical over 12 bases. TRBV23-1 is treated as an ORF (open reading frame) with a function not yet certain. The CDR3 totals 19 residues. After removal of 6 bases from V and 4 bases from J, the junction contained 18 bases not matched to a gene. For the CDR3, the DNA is TGCGCCAGCAGCCCCAAAAGGGACAGGGGGCGTAGAGGACCCACTGAAGCTTTCTTT. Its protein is CASSPKRDRGRRGPTEAFF.

The CDR3 coding sequence is TGTGCCAGCAGTATCCGGGACACTGAAGCTTTCTTT. This gives the protein CASSIRDTEAFF. The chain couples TRBV2 to TRBJ1-1; D remains unclear. Germline lookup yields CDR1 SNHLY and CDR2 FYNNEI. V lost 5 bases, J lost 3 bases, and 7 bases lay in between. The CDR3 runs 12 residues.

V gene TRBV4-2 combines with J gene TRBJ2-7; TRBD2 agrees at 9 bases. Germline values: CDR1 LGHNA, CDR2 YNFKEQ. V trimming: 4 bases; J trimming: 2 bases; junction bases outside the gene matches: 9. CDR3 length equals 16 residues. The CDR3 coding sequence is TGTGCCAGCAGCCCGCTTAGCGGGAGAAGTACCTACGAGCAGTACTTC. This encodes CASSPLSGRSTYEQYF.

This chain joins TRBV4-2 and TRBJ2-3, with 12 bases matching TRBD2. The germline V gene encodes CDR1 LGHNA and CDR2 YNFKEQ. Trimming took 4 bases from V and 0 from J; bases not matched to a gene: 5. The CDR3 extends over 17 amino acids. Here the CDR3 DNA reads TGTGCCAGCAGCCTCAGGACTAGCGGGGAAAGCACAGATACGCAGTATTTT. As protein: CASSLRTSGESTDTQYF.

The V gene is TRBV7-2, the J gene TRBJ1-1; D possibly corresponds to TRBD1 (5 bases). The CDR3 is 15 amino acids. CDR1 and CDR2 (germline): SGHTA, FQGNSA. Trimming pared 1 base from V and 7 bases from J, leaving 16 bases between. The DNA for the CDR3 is TGTGCCAGCAGCTTAGTTGGCGGGGGTTACATTGAAGCTTTCTTT. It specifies CASSLVGGGYIEAFF.

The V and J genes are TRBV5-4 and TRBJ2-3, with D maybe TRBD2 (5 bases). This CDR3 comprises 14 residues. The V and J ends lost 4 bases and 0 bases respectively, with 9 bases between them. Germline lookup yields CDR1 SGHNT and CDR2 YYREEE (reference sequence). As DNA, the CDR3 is TGTGCCAGCAGCCCTAGCAGTAGCACAGATACGCAGTATTTT. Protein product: CASSPSSSTDTQYF.

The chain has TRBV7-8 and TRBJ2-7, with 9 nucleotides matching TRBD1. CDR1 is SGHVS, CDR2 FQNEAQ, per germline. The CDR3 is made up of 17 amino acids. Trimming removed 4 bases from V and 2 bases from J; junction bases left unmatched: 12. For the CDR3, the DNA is TGTGCCAGCAGCTCCTACCTGGGACAGGGTAGGCCCTACGAGCAGTACTTC. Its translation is CASSSYLGQGRPYEQYF.

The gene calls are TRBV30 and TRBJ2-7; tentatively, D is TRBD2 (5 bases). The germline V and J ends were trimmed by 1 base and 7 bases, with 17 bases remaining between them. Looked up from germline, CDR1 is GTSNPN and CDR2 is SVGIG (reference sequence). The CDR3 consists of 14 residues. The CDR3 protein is CAWSEGSLTGEQYF. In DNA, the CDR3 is TGTGCCTGGAGTGAAGGTAGCCTCACGGGGGAGCAGTACTTC.

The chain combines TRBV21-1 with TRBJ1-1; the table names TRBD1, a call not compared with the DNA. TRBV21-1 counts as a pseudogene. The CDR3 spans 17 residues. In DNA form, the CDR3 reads TGTGCCAGCAGCAGTGACCAGGACAGGGGGCAGGACACTGAAGCTTTCTTT. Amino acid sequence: CASSSDQDRGQDTEAFF.

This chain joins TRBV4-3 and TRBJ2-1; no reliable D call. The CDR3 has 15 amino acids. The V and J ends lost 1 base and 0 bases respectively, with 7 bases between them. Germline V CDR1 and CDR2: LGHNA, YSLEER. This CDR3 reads CASSQVRSSYNEQFF. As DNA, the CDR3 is TGCGCCAGCAGCCAAGTTCGGAGCTCCTACAATGAGCAGTTCTTC.